Sequencing of this T cell receptor (beta chain) was carried out in a study of cytomegalovirus exposure and HLA in healthy donors. At the level of the study: It was reported in a later analysis that the 95 to 150 validation repertoires used the same platform as the 550 to 850 first-cohort repertoires.

Study results and caveats: Altogether, about 160 TCR beta chains were recorded as cytomegalovirus-associated. Rarity marked most TCR sequences, yet some public TCRs occurred in many donors. As was reported, the classifier diagnosed cytomegalovirus status with high specificity and sensitivity.

With 7 bases clipped from V and 0 bases from J, the junction kept 6 bases outside the gene matches. This CDR3 has 14 residues. Germline V gives CDR1 MDHEN, CDR2 SYDVKM. Produced via immunoSEQ multiplex PCR; TCRdb's table is partial and in-frame only. The data show roughly 300,000 clones, roughly 87% seen once. For this clone: The antigen remains unidentified.

Sequenced: PBMCs. The sequence was obtained from a woman aged 30 to 39 in good health and CMV-seropositive. The chain recombines TRBV28 with TRBJ2-7; TRBD1 matches 7 bases. This chain's CDR3 is CASIDRVSSYEQYF. CDR3 DNA sequence: TGTGCCAGCATCGACAGGGTAAGCTCCTACGAGCAGTACTTC.